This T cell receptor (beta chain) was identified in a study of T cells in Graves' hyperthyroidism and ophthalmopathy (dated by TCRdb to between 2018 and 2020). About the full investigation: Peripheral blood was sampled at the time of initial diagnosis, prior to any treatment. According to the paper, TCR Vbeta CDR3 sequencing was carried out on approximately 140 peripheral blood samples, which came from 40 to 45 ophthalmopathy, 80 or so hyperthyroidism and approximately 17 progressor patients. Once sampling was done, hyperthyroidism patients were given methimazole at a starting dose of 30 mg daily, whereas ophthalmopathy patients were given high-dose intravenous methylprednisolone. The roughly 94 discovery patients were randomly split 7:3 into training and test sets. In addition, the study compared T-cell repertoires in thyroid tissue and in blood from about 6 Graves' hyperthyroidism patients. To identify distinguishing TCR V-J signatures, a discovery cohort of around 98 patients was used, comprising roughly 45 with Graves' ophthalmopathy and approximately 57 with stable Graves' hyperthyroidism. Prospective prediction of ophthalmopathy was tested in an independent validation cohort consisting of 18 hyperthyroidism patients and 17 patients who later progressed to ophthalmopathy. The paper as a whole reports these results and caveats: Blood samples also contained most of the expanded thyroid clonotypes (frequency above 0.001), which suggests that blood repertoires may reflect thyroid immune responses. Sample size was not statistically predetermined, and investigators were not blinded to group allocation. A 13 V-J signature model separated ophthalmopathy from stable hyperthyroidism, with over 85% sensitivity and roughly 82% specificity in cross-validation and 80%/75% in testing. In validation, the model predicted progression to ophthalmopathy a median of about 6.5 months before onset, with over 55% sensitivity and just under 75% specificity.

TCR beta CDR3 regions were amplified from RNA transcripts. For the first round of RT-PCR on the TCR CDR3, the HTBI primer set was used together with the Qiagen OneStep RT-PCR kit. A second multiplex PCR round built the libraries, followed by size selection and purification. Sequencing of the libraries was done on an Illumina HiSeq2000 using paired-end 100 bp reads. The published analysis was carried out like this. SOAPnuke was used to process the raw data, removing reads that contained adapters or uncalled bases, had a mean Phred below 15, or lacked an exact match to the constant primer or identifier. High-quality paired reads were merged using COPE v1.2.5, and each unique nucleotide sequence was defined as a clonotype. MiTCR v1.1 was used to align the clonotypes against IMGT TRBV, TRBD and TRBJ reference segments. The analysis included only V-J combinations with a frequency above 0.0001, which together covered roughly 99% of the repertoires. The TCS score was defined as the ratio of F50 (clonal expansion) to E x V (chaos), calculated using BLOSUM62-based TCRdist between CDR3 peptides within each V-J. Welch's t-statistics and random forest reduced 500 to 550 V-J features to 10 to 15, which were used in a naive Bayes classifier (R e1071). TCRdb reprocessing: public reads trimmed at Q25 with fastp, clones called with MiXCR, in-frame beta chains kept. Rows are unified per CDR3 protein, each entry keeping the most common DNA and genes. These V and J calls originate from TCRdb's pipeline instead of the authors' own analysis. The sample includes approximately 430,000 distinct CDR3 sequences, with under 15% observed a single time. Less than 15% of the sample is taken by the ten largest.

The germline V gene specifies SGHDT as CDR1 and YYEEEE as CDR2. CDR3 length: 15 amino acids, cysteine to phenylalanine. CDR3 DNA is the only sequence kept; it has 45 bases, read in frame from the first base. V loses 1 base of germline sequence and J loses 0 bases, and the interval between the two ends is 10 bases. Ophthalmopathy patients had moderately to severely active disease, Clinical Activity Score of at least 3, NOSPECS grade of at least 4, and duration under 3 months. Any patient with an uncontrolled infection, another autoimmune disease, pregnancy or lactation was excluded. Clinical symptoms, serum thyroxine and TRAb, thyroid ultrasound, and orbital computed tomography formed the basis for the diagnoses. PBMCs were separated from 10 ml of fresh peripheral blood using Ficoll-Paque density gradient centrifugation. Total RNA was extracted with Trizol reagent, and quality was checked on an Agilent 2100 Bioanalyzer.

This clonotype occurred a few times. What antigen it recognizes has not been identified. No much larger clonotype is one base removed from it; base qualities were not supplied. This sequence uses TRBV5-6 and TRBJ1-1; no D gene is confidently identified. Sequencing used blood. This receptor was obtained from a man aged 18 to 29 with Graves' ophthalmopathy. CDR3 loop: CASSLLGSMNTEAFF. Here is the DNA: TGTGCCAGCAGCTTGTTGGGCTCCATGAACACTGAAGCTTTCTTT.